The T cell receptor (beta chain) described here comes from a study of radiotherapy plus CTLA-4 blockade in lung cancer. Study-wide background: An objective response was seen in about 18% of patients, and disease control in 31%.

Focal radiation plus CTLA-4 blockade with ipilimumab was given to patients with chemo-refractory metastatic non-small-cell lung cancer. Assay: immunoSEQ multiplex PCR; the TCRdb copy retains only in-frame clones and omits some. Of roughly 44,000 clones listed, nearly 90% are singletons. CDR3 length equals 13 residues. Trimming took 5 bases from V and 7 from J, leaving 14 bases between them. CDR1 and CDR2 from the germline V gene are SGHAT and FQNNGV. The sequences come from peripheral blood, collected from a patient treated with radiotherapy plus ipilimumab. The V call is TRBV11-2, the J call TRBJ1-1; perhaps TRBD1 as D (5 bases). This clonotype originated in a human donor with non-small cell lung cancer whose response to radiotherapy plus ipilimumab could not be evaluated. The CDR3 reads CASSPGYQGEAFF. CDR3 nucleotides: TGTGCCAGCAGCCCAGGGTATCAGGGTGAAGCTTTCTTT.